These 27 T cell receptor beta chains share one sample of origin, sequenced in a study of CD4+ T cells in melanoma. The repertoire was sequenced with immunoSEQ multiplex PCR; TCRdb's copy has only in-frame clones and lacks some. This table has approximately 47,000 clones, roughly nine tenths appearing once. Sequencing used peripheral blood. The receptors here all came from a human donor with melanoma.

The chain recombines TRBV9 with TRBJ1-6; D not resolved. The germline V gene has CDR1 SGDLS and CDR2 YYNGEE. This CDR3 comprises 16 residues. V was pared by 0 bases and J by 7 bases, with 14 bases between. The CDR3 protein is CASSVGTYTRNSPLHF. Written as DNA, the CDR3 is TGTGCCAGCAGCGTAGGGACCTACACAAGGAATTCACCCCTCCACTTT.

The V call is TRBV2, the J call TRBJ1-6; D is unresolved. Germline CDR1 and CDR2: SNHLY and FYNNEI. CDR3 length: 13 amino acids. V was pared by 2 bases and J by 7 bases, with 6 bases between. The CDR3 DNA is TGTGCCAGCAGTGAAATGGTAAATTCACCCCTCCACTTT. This translates into CASSEMVNSPLHF. The full variable domain, with the rest looked up from reference TRBV2 and TRBJ1-6, is EPEVTQTPSHQVTQMGQEVILRCVPISNHLYFYWYRQILGQKVEFLVSFYNNEISEKSEIFDDQFSVERPDGSNFTLKIRSTKLEDSAMYFCASSEMVNSPLHFGNGTRLTVT.

This chain connects TRBV9 to TRBJ1-6; D uncertain. The CDR3 has 13 amino acids. Between the trimmed V and J ends, which lost 0 bases and 9 bases, there was a span of 7 bases. Germline values: CDR1 SGDLS, CDR2 YYNGEE. In nucleotides, the CDR3 is TGTGCCAGCAGCGTAGTGGGGTCTTCACCCCTCCACTTT. The encoded protein is CASSVVGSSPLHF.

This sequence joins TRBV11-2 and TRBJ2-1; D unclear. Trimming shortened V by 1 base and J by 0 bases, and 13 bases separated the two germline ends. The CDR3 loop spans 17 amino acids. The germline V gene encodes CDR1 SGHAT and CDR2 FQNNGV. CDR3 protein: CASSLGPGLGSYNEQFF. DNA for the CDR3: TGTGCCAGCAGCTTAGGTCCGGGCTTGGGCTCCTACAATGAGCAGTTCTTC.

This clone was seen a handful of times. The chain uses TRBV5-1 and TRBJ1-1; 7 bases map to TRBD1. CDR3 length: 13 residues. Looked up from germline, CDR1 is SGHRS and CDR2 is YFSETQ. With 3 bases clipped from V and 1 base from J, the junction kept 0 bases outside the gene matches. This CDR3 reads CASSWDRNTEAFF. DNA for the CDR3: TGCGCCAGCAGCTGGGACAGGAACACTGAAGCTTTCTTT.

V gene TRBV28 combines with J gene TRBJ1-5, with D possibly being TRBD1 (6 bases). Deletions cut 3 bases from V and 0 bases from J, with 9 bases between. Germline lookup yields CDR1 MDHEN and CDR2 SYDVKM. The CDR3 consists of 15 residues. The CDR3 reads CASSFDRNSNQPQHF. CDR3 DNA sequence: TGTGCCAGCAGTTTCGACAGGAATAGCAATCAGCCCCAGCATTTT.

This clone was recorded only once. This chain uses TRBV7-2 with TRBJ1-1; no clear D gene. The V end was cut by 1 base, the J end by 1 base, with 7 bases between. Germline-derived CDR1 and CDR2 are SGHTA and FQGNSA. There are 14 residues in the CDR3. DNA for the CDR3: TGTGCCAGCAGCTTAGTCGGAGGGAACACTGAAGCTTTCTTT. This encodes CASSLVGGNTEAFF.

The chain employs TRBV4-2 and TRBJ2-3, with D maybe TRBD1 (5 bases). The V gene lost 4 bases and the J gene lost 1 base, with 12 bases spanning the gap. Germline V gives CDR1 LGHNA, CDR2 YNFKEQ. The CDR3 has 15 residues. Here the CDR3 reads CASSPFAGRTDTQYF. CDR3 nucleotides: TGTGCCAGCAGCCCCTTCGCAGGGCGCACAGATACGCAGTATTTT.

The CDR3 protein is CASSGQSGSAGELFF. In nucleotides, the CDR3 is TGCGCCAGCAGTGGGCAATCAGGGAGTGCCGGGGAGCTGTTTTTT. V usage is TRBV5-1 and J usage is TRBJ2-2, with D possibly called TRBD1 or TRBD2 (5 bases each). V lost 5 bases and J lost 6, with 17 bases in between. This CDR3 region has 15 residues. CDR1 is SGHRS, CDR2 YFSETQ, per germline.

The rearrangement uses TRBV30 and TRBJ2-2, with 8 bases fitting TRBD2. Germline values: CDR1 GTSNPN, CDR2 SVGIG (reference sequence). This CDR3 contains 15 residues. V shed 4 bases and J 7 bases; nucleotides not matched to a gene: 11. The CDR3 bases are TGTGCCTGGACTCTTAGCGGGGCTCAGGGCGGGGAGCTGTTTTTT. Residues: CAWTLSGAQGGELFF.

As regards this clone: Germline and junction disagree at one end, which may indicate a read error. The chain uses TRBV6-6 and TRBJ2-7; D remains ambiguous. The CDR3 runs 11 residues. Looked up from germline, CDR1 is MNHNY and CDR2 is SVGAGI (reference sequence). The CDR3 spells CETSDGYEQYF. DNA for the CDR3: TGCGAAACCTCGGACGGCTACGAGCAGTACTTC.

This CDR3 is CASSSGGHLNTEAFF. CDR3 DNA: TGTGCCAGCAGCTCAGGAGGACACTTGAACACTGAAGCTTTCTTT. V and J are TRBV9 and TRBJ1-1, with D possibly matching TRBD1 (5 bases). CDR1 and CDR2 (germline): SGDLS, YYNGEE. Trimming took off 4 bases at V and 0 bases at J, with 13 bases between the two ends. The CDR3 is 15 amino acids.

This chain links TRBV18 with TRBJ2-3, with D unclear. Trimming removed 8 bases at V and 6 bases at J, with 9 bases between. This CDR3 has 11 residues. CDR1 and CDR2 (germline): KGHSH, LQKENI. CDR3 bases: TGTGCCAGCCAACCCGGGGATACGCAGTATTTT. Amino acid sequence: CASQPGDTQYF.

This chain uses TRBV5-1 with TRBJ1-6, with D uncertain. Per the germline V gene, CDR1 is SGHRS and CDR2 is YFSETQ. This CDR3 region has 16 residues. V lost 0 bases to trimming and J lost 7 bases, with 14 bases between them. CDR3 loop: CASSLDGGRENSPLHF. Here the CDR3 DNA reads TGCGCCAGCAGCTTGGATGGCGGGCGGGAGAATTCACCCCTCCACTTT.

V usage is TRBV7-2 and J usage is TRBJ1-5; D is ambiguous. The length of the CDR3 is 13 residues. The V gene lost 0 bases and the J gene lost 5 bases, with 5 bases spanning the gap. CDR1 SGHTA and CDR2 FQGNSA come from the germline V gene. The CDR3 sequence: CASSLAGDQPQHF. The CDR3, as DNA: TGTGCCAGCAGCTTAGCGGGAGATCAGCCCCAGCATTTT.

The chain links TRBV13 to TRBJ2-7; no clear D. Trimming took off 5 bases at V and 6 bases at J, with 8 bases between the two ends. The CDR3 runs to 11 residues. Germline CDR1 reads PRHDT; CDR2 reads FYEKMQ (reference sequence). The CDR3: CASSEVLEQYF. The DNA of the CDR3 is TGTGCCAGCAGCGAAGTCCTCGAGCAGTACTTC. The full variable domain, rest sourced from reference TRBV13 and TRBJ2-7, is AAGVIQSPRHLIKEKRETATLKCYPIPRHDTVYWYQQGPGQDPQFLISFYEKMQSDKGSIPDRFSAQQFSDYHSELNMSSLELGDSALYFCASSEVLEQYFGPGTRLTVT.

This rearrangement joins TRBV15 to TRBJ1-2, with 7 bases that match TRBD1. The CDR3 loop spans 15 amino acids. Trimming removed 3 bases from V and 3 bases from J; junction bases left unmatched: 7. CDR1 and CDR2 (germline): LNHNV, YYDKDF (reference sequence). CDR3 sequence: CATSSGTEGHYGYTF. The CDR3 region has the DNA TGTGCCACCAGCAGCGGGACAGAAGGTCACTATGGCTACACCTTC.

The chain is built from TRBV6-5 and TRBJ2-6; D gene unclear. This CDR3 region has 15 residues. Germline assignment: CDR1 MNHEY and CDR2 SVGAGI. For the CDR3, the DNA is TGTCCTTACAGCGAAATCCACTCTGGGGCCAACGTCCTGACTTTC. Protein sequence: CPYSEIHSGANVLTF.

V and J are TRBV6-6 and TRBJ1-1; D ambiguous. The CDR3 loop spans 14 amino acids. Per the germline V gene, CDR1 is MNHNY and CDR2 is SVGAGI (reference sequence). The V and J ends lost 2 bases and 1 base respectively, with 8 bases between them. As DNA, the CDR3 is TGTGCCAGCAGTTACGCGGGAGGGAACACTGAAGCTTTCTTT. It codes for CASSYAGGNTEAFF.

CDR3 sequence reads: CASSLGTGDTYEQYF. In nucleotides, the CDR3 is TGTGCCAGCAGCTTAGGGACAGGGGACACATACGAGCAGTACTTC. The chain carries TRBV5-4 and TRBJ2-7; 10 bases agree with TRBD1. With V trimmed by 2 bases and J by 4 bases, 6 bases remained unmatched. The CDR3 sequence is 15 residues long. Germline V gene lookup returns CDR1 SGHNT and CDR2 YYREEE (reference sequence).

This sequence joins TRBV6-6 and TRBJ2-1, with D tentatively TRBD2 (6 bases). The germline CDR1 and CDR2 sequences are MNHNY and SVGAGI (reference sequence). Between the trimmed V and J ends, which lost 0 bases and 10 bases, there was a span of 7 bases. This CDR3 region has 12 residues. CDR3 nucleotides: TGTGCCAGCAGTTACTCAGGAGGGGAGCAGTTCTTC. Translated: CASSYSGGEQFF.

J is TRBJ2-7 and V is TRBV5-4; D may be TRBD1 or TRBD2 (5 bases each). The V end was cut by 3 bases, the J end by 5 bases, with 12 bases between. The CDR3 is 13 amino acids. Looked up from germline, CDR1 is SGHNT and CDR2 is YYREEE (reference sequence). The CDR3 DNA reads TGTGCCAGCAGCTCCGGGGCCGGGGACGAGCAGTACTTC. It is translated as CASSSGAGDEQYF.

The rearrangement joins TRBV7-2 to TRBJ2-7; 14 bases fit TRBD2. The J segment lost 0 bases and the V segment lost 0 bases, leaving 4 bases of the junction unmatched. This CDR3 spans 18 amino acids. Germline lookup yields CDR1 SGHTA and CDR2 FQGNSA. The CDR3 nucleotides read TGTGCCAGCAGCTTAGCGGGACTAGCGGGGGTTAGCTCCTACGAGCAGTACTTC. This sequence encodes CASSLAGLAGVSSYEQYF.

The chain links TRBV5-4 to TRBJ2-1, with 9 bases aligning to TRBD2. The trim removed 3 bases at V and 2 bases at J, leaving 3 bases unmatched. Per germline, CDR1 SGHNT and CDR2 YYREEE (reference sequence). CDR3 length: 15 amino acids. This CDR3 reads CASSSRLAAYNEQFF. Written as DNA, the CDR3 is TGTGCCAGCAGCTCCCGACTAGCGGCCTACAATGAGCAGTTCTTC.

The CDR3 spells CASSMTGGAGKNIQYF. The CDR3 DNA reads as TGCGCCAGCAGCATGACAGGGGGCGCCGGCAAAAACATTCAGTACTTC. The chain links TRBV5-1 to TRBJ2-4, with TRBD1 matching 10 bases. The J segment lost 3 bases and the V segment lost 4 bases, leaving 7 bases of the junction unmatched. The length of the CDR3 is 16 residues. Per the germline V gene, CDR1 is SGHRS and CDR2 is YFSETQ.

The DNA for the CDR3 is TGTGCCAGCAGTTACGGGGGGGGACTCCAGGAAGGAGCTTTCTTT. It codes for CASSYGGGLQEGAFF. This chain joins TRBV6-5 and TRBJ1-1; D possibly corresponds to TRBD1 (5 bases). V was clipped by 2 bases and J by 10 bases, with 20 bases between them. Germline V CDR1 and CDR2: MNHEY, SVGAGI. The CDR3 consists of 15 residues.

The chain has TRBV7-3 and TRBJ2-5; possibly TRBD2 for D (7 bases). V gave up 0 bases and J gave up 2 bases, with 16 bases separating them. This CDR3 is built from 17 residues. Germline V lookup: CDR1 SGHTA, CDR2 FQGTGA. The CDR3 DNA follows: TGTGCCAGCAGCTTAACCGGGCGGGGGACAACACAAGAGACCCAGTACTTC. It specifies CASSLTGRGTTQETQYF.